The 9 T cell receptor beta chains below were found in one sample sequenced in a study of blood T cell repertoires in COVID-19. This table comes from immunoSEQ multiplex PCR, and its TCRdb copy is limited to in-frame clones, with some not included. The data contain some 220,000 clones, nearly 95% of them seen just once; the ten biggest clones take up over 0.8%. The specimen sequenced was peripheral blood. The receptors were sampled from a man aged 30 to 39 with COVID-19, enrolled during active disease.

The chain carries TRBV19 and TRBJ1-5; D remains unclear. Per the germline V gene, CDR1 is LNHDA and CDR2 is SQIVND (reference sequence). This CDR3 has 13 amino acids. V gave up 7 bases and J gave up 4 bases, with 11 bases separating them. The CDR3 DNA follows: TGTGCCAGTACGGGAGGGCCTAATCAGCCCCAGCATTTT. Protein: CASTGGPNQPQHF.

The chain is built from TRBV11-1 and TRBJ1-1; D is possibly TRBD1 (5 bases). The CDR3 runs to 14 residues. Germline V gives CDR1 SGHAT, CDR2 FQDESV (reference sequence). V lost 5 bases, J lost 11 bases, and 21 bases lay in between. CDR3: CASSPPRTDQGAFF. CDR3 DNA sequence: TGTGCCAGCAGCCCACCTAGAACGGATCAGGGCGCTTTCTTT.

The chain combines TRBV10-3 with TRBJ1-5; a weak D match, TRBD1 (6 bases). The ends were cut back, 6 bases at V and 9 bases at J, with 15 bases in the middle. This CDR3 contains 13 residues. Germline V gives CDR1 ENHRY, CDR2 SYGVKD. The chain's CDR3 is CAIRQGEVTPQHF. In nucleotides, the CDR3 is TGTGCCATCAGACAGGGTGAGGTGACGCCCCAGCATTTT.

As DNA, the CDR3 is TGTGCCAGCAGTTACGAGGGTAACAGCAATCAGCCCCAGCATTTT. Translated, it gives CASSYEGNSNQPQHF. V is TRBV6-2 or TRBV6-3 and J is TRBJ1-5; D uncertain. The germline V and J ends were trimmed by 2 bases and 1 base, with 9 bases remaining between them. The germline CDR1 and CDR2 sequences are MNHEY and SVGEGT. CDR3 length equals 15 residues.

The V gene is TRBV6-5, the J gene TRBJ1-1, with D maybe TRBD1 (5 bases). The CDR3 loop spans 13 amino acids. Germline V gene sequence: CDR1 MNHEY, CDR2 SVGAGI. V was cut by 8 bases and J by 5 bases, with 15 bases left in between. The CDR3 protein is CASSMGGETEAFF. Written as DNA, the CDR3 is TGTGCCAGCTCAATGGGAGGGGAAACTGAAGCTTTCTTT.

The chain is built from TRBV5-6 and TRBJ2-1; 12 bases agree with TRBD1. After removal of 4 bases from V and 4 bases from J, the junction contained 6 bases not matched to a gene. CDR3 length equals 16 residues. Germline V gives CDR1 SGHDT, CDR2 YYEEEE. The CDR3 is CASSPPGQGAYNEQFF. The CDR3 DNA follows: TGTGCCAGCAGCCCACCGGGACAGGGGGCTTACAATGAGCAGTTCTTC.

The CDR3 spells CASSESNGQGIRYEQYF. DNA of the CDR3: TGCGCCAGCAGTGAGTCGAACGGGCAGGGGATACGATACGAGCAGTACTTC. The chain couples TRBV10-1 to TRBJ2-7; the D gene is possibly TRBD1 (6 bases). Between the trimmed V and J ends, which lost 0 bases and 4 bases, there was a span of 19 bases. The CDR3 has 17 amino acids. Germline CDR1 and CDR2: WNHNN and SYGVQD (reference sequence).

The chain couples TRBV6-5 to TRBJ1-2; D uncertain. V lost 6 bases, J lost 4 bases, and 9 bases lay in between. From germline, CDR1 is MNHEY and CDR2 SVGAGI. This CDR3 contains 12 residues. The CDR3 DNA is TGTGCCAGCAGCTCCGACATCTATGGCTACACCTTC. It encodes CASSSDIYGYTF.

This chain joins TRBV6-1 and TRBJ1-2, with 8 bases identical to TRBD1. V lost 4 bases, J lost 5 bases, and 18 bases stayed unmatched. The CDR3 runs 18 residues. Germline V gene sequence: CDR1 MNHNS, CDR2 SASEGT. The CDR3 nucleotides read TGTGCCAGCAGTGCCCAACCCATAACCTCGACAGGGGAATATGGCTACACCTTC. This translates into CASSAQPITSTGEYGYTF.